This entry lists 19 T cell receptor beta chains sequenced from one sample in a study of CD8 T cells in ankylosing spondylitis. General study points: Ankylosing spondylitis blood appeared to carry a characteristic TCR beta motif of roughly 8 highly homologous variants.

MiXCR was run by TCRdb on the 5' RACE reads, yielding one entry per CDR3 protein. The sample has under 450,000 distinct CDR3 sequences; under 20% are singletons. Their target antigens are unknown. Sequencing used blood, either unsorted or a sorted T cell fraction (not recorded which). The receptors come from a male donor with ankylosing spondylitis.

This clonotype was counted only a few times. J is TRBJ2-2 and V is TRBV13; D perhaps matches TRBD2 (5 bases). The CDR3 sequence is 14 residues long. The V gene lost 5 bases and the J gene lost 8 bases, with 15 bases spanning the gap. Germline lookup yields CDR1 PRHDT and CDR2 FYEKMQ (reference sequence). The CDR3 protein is CASSERVLSGELFF. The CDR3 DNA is TGTGCCAGCAGCGAGAGGGTCCTATCGGGGGAGCTGTTTTTT.

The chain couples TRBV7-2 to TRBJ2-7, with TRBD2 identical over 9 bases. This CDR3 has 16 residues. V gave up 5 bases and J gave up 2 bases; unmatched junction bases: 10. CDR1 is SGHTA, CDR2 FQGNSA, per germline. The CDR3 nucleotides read TGTGCCAGCAGCCTCTTCCCGGGACTAGCCGCCTACGAGCAGTACTTC. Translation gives CASSLFPGLAAYEQYF.

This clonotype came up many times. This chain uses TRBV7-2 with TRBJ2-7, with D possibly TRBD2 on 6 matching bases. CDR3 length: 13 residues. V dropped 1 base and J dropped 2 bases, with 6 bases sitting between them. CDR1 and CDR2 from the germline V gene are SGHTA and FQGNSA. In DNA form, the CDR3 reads TGTGCCAGCAGCTTAGAGCGGGCCTACGAGCAGTACTTC. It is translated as CASSLERAYEQYF.

This chain's CDR3 is CASTGRGSRVGGELFF. Here the CDR3 DNA reads TGTGCCAGCACCGGCCGGGGGAGCAGGGTTGGCGGGGAGCTGTTTTTT. The genes are TRBV3-1 and TRBJ2-2, with D possibly matching TRBD2 (6 bases). The V end lost 7 bases, the J end lost 7 bases, and 22 bases lay between the germline ends. This CDR3 has 16 amino acids. Germline CDR1 reads LGHDT; CDR2 reads YNNKEL (reference sequence).

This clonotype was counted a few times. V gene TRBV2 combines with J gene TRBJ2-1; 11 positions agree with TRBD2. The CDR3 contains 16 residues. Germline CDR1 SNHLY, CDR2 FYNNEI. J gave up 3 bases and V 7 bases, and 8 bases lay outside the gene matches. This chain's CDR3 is CASTLAGGTFYNEQFF. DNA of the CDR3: TGTGCCAGCACCCTAGCGGGGGGCACGTTCTACAATGAGCAGTTCTTC.

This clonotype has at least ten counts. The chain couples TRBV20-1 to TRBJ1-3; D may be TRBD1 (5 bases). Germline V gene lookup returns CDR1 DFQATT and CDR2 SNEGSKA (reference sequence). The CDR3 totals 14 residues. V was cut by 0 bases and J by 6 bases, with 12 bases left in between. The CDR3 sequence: CSAREAGRENTIYF. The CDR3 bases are TGCAGTGCTAGAGAGGCAGGCAGGGAAAACACCATATATTTT.

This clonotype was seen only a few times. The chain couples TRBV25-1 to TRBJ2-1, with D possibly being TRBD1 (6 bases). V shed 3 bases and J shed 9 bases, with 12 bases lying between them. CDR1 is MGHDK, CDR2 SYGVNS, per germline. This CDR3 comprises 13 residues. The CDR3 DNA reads TGTGCCAGCAGTGACCACAGGGCTCTTGAGCAGTTCTTC. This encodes CASSDHRALEQFF.

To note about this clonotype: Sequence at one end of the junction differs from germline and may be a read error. CDR3 nucleotides: TGCAGTGCTGACACGGACAGGGTAATCGAGCACTTC. Translating gives CSADTDRVIEHF. V usage is TRBV20-1 and J usage is TRBJ1-2; TRBD1 matches 8 bases. Germline-derived CDR1 and CDR2 are DFQATT and SNEGSKA (reference sequence). This CDR3 comprises 12 residues.

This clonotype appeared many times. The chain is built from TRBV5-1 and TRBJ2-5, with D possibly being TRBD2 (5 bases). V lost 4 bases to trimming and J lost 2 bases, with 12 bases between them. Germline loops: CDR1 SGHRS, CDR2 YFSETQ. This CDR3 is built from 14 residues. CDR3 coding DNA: TGCGCCAGCAGCCCTGGCGGGCAGCAAGAGACCCAGTACTTC. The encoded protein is CASSPGGQQETQYF. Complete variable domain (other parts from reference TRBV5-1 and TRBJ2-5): KAGVTQTPRYLIKTRGQQVTLSCSPISGHRSVSWYQQTPGQGLQFLFEYFSETQRNKGNFPGRFSGRQFSNSRSEMNVSTLELGDSALYLCASSPGGQQETQYFGPGTRLLVL.

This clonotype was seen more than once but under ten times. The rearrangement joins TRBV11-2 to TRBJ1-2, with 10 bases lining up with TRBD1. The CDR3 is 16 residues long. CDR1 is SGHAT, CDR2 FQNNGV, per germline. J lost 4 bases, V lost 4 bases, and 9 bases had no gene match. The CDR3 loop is CASSSIGTGVLYGYTF. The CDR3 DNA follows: TGTGCCAGCAGCTCGATAGGGACAGGGGTCCTCTATGGCTACACCTTC.

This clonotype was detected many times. This chain's CDR3 is CAISDLTGADYGYTF. CDR3 DNA: TGTGCCATCAGTGACCTAACAGGGGCCGACTATGGCTACACCTTC. This chain joins TRBV10-3 and TRBJ1-2, with TRBD1 matching over 7 bases. The germline V gene encodes CDR1 ENHRY and CDR2 SYGVKD. This CDR3 region has 15 residues. The V gene end was trimmed by 3 bases and the J gene end by 3 bases; junction bases not matched to a gene: 7.

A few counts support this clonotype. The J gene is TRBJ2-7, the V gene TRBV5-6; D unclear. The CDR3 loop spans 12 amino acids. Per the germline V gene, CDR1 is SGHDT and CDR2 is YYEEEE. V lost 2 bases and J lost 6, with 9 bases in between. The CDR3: CASSFHKSEQYF. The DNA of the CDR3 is TGTGCCAGCAGCTTTCACAAGAGCGAGCAGTACTTC. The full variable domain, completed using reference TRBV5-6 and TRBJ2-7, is DAGVTQSPTHLIKTRGQQVTLRCSPKSGHDTVSWYQQALGQGPQFIFQYYEEEERQRGNFPDRFSGHQFPNYSSELNVNALLLGDSALYLCASSFHKSEQYFGPGTRLTVT.

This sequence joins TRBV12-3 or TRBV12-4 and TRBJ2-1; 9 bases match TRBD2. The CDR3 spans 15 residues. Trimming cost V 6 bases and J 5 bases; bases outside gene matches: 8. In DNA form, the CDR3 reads TGTGCCAGCAGGGCCGGGACTAGCTGGAACAATGAGCAGTTCTTC. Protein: CASRAGTSWNNEQFF.

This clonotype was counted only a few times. The DNA of the CDR3 is TGCGCCAGCAGCGTACAGGGGGTTGGTACTGAAGCTTTCTTT. Its protein product is CASSVQGVGTEAFF. This chain connects TRBV5-1 to TRBJ1-1; 8 nucleotides agree with TRBD1. Germline V gene sequence: CDR1 SGHRS, CDR2 YFSETQ. The CDR3 consists of 14 residues. The V gene end was trimmed by 4 bases and the J gene end by 5 bases; junction bases not matched to a gene: 7.

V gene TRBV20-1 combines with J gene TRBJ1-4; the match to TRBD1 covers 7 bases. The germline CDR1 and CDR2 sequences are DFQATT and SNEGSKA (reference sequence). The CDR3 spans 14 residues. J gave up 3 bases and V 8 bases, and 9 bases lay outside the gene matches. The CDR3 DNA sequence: TGCAGTCCGAAATCAGGGACAGCTAATGAAAAACTGTTTTTT. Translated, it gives CSPKSGTANEKLFF.

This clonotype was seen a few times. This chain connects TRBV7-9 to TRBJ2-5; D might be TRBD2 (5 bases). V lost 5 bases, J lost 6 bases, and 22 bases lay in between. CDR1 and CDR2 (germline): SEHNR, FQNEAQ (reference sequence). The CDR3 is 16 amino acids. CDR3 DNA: TGTGCCAGCAGCCCTTACGGGTCGGGGAAGTGGAAGACCCAGTACTTC. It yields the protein CASSPYGSGKWKTQYF.

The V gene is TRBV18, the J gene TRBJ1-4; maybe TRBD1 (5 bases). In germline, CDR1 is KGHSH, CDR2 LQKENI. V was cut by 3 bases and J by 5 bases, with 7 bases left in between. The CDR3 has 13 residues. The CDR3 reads CASSPQGNEKLFF. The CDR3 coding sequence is TGTGCCAGCTCACCTCAGGGAAATGAAAAACTGTTTTTT.

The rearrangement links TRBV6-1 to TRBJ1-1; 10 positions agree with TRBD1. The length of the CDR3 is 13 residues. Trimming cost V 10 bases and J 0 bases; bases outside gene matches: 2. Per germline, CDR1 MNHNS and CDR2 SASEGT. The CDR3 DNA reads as TGTGCCACTGACAGGGGGCTGAACACTGAAGCTTTCTTT. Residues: CATDRGLNTEAFF.

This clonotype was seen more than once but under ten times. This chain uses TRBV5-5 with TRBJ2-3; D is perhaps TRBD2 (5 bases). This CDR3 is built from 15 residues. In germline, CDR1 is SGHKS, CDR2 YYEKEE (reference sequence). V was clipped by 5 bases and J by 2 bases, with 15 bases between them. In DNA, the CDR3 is TGTGCCAGCAGACCACTAGGACTCCACACAGATACGCAGTATTTT. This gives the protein CASRPLGLHTDTQYF. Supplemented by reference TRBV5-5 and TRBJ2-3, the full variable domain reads DAGVTQSPTHLIKTRGQQVTLRCSPISGHKSVSWYQQVLGQGPQFIFQYYEKEERGRGNFPDRFSARQFPNYSSELNVNALLLGDSALYLCASRPLGLHTDTQYFGPGTRLTVL.